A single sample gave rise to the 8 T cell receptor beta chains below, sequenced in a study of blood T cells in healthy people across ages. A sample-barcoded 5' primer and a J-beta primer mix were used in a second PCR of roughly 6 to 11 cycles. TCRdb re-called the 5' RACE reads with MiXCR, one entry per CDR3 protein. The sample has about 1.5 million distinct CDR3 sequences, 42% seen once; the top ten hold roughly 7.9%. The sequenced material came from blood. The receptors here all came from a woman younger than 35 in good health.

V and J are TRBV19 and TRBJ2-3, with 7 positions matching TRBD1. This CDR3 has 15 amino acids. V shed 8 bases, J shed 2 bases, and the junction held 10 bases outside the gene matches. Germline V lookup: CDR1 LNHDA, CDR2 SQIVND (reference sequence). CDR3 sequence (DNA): TGTGCCAGTGGGATACAGGGGTGGGACACAGATACGCAGTATTTT. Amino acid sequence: CASGIQGWDTDTQYF.

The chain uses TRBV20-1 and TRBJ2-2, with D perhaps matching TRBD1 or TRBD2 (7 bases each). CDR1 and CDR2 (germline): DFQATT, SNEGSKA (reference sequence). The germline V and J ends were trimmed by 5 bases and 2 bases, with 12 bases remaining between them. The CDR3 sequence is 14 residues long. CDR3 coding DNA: TGCAGTGCTCCCAGGGGGGGAAACACCGGGGAGCTGTTTTTT. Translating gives CSAPRGGNTGELFF.

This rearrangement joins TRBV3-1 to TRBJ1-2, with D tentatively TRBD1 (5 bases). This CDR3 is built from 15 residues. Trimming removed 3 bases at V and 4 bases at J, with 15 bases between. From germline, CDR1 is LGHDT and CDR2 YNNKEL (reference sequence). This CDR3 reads CASSHFGRGIYGYTF. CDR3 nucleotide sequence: TGTGCCAGCAGCCACTTCGGGAGGGGAATCTATGGCTACACCTTC.

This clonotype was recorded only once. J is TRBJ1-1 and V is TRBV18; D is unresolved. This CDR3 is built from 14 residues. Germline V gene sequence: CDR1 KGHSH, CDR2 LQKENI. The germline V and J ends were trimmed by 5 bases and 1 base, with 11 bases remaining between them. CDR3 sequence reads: CASSFPTSNTEAFF. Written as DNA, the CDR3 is TGTGCCAGCTCATTCCCCACTTCGAACACTGAAGCTTTCTTT.

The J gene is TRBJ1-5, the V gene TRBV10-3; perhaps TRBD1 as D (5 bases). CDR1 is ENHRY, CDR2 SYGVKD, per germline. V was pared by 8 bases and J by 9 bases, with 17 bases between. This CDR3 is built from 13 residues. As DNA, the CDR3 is TGTGCCATCGCGACAGATGAAAGCGGGCCCCAGCATTTT. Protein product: CAIATDESGPQHF.

The CDR3 reads CASSQDKTYGYTF. In DNA form, the CDR3 reads TGTGCCAGCAGCCAAGACAAGACCTATGGCTACACCTTC. The chain links TRBV3-1 to TRBJ1-2; D not resolved. Trimming pared 0 bases from V and 4 bases from J, leaving 6 bases between. The CDR3 loop spans 13 amino acids. CDR1 and CDR2 (germline): LGHDT, YNNKEL (reference sequence).

The CDR3 region has the DNA TGTGCCAGCAGGACCTATCAGCCCCAGCATTTT. Protein sequence: CASRTYQPQHF. The V and J genes are TRBV27 and TRBJ1-5, with D unclear. The CDR3 consists of 11 residues. The germline gives CDR1 MNHEY, CDR2 SMNVEV (reference sequence). Between the trimmed V and J ends, which lost 6 bases and 5 bases, there was a span of 5 bases.

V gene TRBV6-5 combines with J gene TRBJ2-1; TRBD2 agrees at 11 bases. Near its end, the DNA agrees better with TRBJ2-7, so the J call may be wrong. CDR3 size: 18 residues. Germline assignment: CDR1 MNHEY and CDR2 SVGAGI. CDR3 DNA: TGTGCCAGCAGTTACTCGCTCATACTAGCGGGAGTCGGACATGAGCAGTACTTC. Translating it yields CASSYSLILAGVGHEQYF.